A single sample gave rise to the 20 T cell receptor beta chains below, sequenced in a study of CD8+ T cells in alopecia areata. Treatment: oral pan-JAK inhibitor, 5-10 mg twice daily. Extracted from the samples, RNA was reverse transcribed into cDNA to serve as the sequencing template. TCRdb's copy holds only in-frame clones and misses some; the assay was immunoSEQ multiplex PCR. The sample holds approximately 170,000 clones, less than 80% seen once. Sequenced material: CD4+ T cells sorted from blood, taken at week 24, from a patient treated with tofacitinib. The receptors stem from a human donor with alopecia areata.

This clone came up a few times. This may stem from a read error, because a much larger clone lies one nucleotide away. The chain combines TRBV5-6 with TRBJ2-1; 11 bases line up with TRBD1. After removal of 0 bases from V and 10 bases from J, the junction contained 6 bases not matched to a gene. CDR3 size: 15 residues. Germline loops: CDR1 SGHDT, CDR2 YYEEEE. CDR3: CASSLDGTGGREQFF. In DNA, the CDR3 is TGTGCCAGCAGCTTGGACGGGACAGGGGGAAGGGAGCAGTTCTTC.

The CDR3 DNA reads as TGCGCCAGCAGTCAGGCAGGGGGCAATCAGCCCCAGCATTTT. Translating gives CASSQAGGNQPQHF. The chain recombines TRBV23-1 with TRBJ1-5, with D possibly TRBD1 on 6 matching bases. TRBV23-1 is an ORF, with its function uncertain. V lost 3 bases and J 2 bases, leaving 8 bases between the germline ends. There are 14 residues in the CDR3.

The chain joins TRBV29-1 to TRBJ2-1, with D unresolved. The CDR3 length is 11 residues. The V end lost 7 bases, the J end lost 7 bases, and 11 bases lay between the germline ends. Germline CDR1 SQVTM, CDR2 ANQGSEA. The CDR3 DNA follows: TGCAGCGCCGCTGCGGCGAATGAGCAGTTCTTC. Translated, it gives CSAAAANEQFF.

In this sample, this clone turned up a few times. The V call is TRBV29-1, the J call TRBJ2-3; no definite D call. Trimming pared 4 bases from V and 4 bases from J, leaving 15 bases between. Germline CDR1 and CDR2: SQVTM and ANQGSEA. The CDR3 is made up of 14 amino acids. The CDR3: CSVVLDHTPDTQYF. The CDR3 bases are TGCAGCGTTGTTCTGGACCACACACCAGATACGCAGTATTTT.

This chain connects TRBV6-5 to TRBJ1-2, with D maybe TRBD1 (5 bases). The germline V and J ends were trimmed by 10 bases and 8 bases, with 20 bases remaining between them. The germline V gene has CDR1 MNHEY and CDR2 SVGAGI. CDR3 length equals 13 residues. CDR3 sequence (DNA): TGTGCCACCGCTCGGTCTTCTGGGGACGGCTACACCTTC. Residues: CATARSSGDGYTF.

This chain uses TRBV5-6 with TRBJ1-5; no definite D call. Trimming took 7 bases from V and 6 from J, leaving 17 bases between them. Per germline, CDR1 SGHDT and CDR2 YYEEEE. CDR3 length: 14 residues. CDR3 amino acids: CASGNRWGSQPQHF. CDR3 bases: TGTGCCAGCGGCAACCGGTGGGGTTCTCAGCCCCAGCATTTT.

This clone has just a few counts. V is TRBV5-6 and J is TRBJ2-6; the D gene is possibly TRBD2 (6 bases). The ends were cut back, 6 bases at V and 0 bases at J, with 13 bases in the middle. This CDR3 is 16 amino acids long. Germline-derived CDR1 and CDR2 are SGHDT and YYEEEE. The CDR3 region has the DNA TGTGCCAGCAACCCGGGACTGCACTCTGGGGCCAACGTCCTGACTTTC. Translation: CASNPGLHSGANVLTF.

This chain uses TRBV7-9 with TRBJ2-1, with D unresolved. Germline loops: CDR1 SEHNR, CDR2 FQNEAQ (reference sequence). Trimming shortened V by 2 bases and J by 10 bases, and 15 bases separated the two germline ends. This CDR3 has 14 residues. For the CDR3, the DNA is TGTGCCAGCAGCTTACGTGGCCAGAACGGGGAGCAGTTCTTC. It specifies CASSLRGQNGEQFF.

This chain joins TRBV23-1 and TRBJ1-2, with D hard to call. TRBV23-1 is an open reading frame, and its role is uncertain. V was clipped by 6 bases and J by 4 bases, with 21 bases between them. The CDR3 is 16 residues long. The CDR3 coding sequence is TGCGCCAGCAGGCCATCCATGAAAGCAGGATCCTATGGCTACACCTTC. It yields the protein CASRPSMKAGSYGYTF.

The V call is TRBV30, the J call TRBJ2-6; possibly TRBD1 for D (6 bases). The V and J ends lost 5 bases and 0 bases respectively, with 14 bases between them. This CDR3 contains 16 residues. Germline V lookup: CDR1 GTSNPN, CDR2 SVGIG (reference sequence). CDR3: CAWETGYRSGANVLTF. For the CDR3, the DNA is TGTGCCTGGGAAACAGGGTATCGCTCTGGGGCCAACGTCCTGACTTTC.

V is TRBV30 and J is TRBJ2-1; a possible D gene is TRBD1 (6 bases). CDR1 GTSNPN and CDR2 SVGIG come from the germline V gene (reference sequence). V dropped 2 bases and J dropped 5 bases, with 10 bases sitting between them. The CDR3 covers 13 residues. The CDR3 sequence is CAWSRGQNNEQFF. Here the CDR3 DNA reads TGTGCCTGGAGTCGAGGACAGAACAATGAGCAGTTCTTC.

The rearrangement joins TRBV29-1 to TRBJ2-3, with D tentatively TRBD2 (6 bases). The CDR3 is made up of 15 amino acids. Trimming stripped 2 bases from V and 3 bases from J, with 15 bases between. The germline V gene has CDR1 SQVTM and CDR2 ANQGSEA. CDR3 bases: TGCAGCGTTGAATCAGGACTAACTAATACAGATACGCAGTATTTT. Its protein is CSVESGLTNTDTQYF.

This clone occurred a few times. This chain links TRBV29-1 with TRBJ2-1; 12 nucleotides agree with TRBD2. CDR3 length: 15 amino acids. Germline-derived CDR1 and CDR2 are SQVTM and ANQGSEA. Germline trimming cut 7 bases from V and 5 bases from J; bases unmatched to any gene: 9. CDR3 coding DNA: TGCAGCGCTGGGGCTAGCGGGGGGGCCAACAATGAGCAGTTCTTC. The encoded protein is CSAGASGGANNEQFF.

CDR3 sequence (DNA): TGTGCCAGCAGTTCAGGCGGGAGGGCCTACGAGCAGTACTTC. It translates to CASSSGGRAYEQYF. V and J are TRBV6-5 and TRBJ2-7, with 9 bases lining up with TRBD2. The CDR3 runs 14 residues. J lost 2 bases, V lost 4 bases, and 3 bases had no gene match. Germline V gene data show CDR1 as MNHEY and CDR2 as SVGAGI.

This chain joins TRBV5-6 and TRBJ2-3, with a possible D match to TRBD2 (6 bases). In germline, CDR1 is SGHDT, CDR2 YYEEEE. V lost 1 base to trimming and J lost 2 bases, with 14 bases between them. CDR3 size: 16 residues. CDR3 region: CASSLRLANPTDTQYF. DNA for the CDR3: TGTGCCAGCAGCTTGAGGCTAGCGAATCCCACAGATACGCAGTATTTT.

The CDR3 sequence: CSVPRGTKNTGELFF. The CDR3 nucleotides are TGCAGCGTGCCTCGGGGGACTAAGAACACCGGGGAGCTGTTTTTT. The V gene is TRBV29-1, the J gene TRBJ2-2; 7 bases agree with TRBD2. CDR1 is SQVTM, CDR2 ANQGSEA, per germline. Trimming took 6 bases from V and 1 from J; bases not matched to a gene: 8. This CDR3 spans 15 amino acids.

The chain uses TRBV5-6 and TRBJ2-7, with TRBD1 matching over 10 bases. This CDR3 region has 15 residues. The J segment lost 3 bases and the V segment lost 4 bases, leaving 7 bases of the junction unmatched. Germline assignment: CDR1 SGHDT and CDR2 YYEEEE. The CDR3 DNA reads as TGTGCCAGCAGCCCCCGGGACAGGGGAAACTACGAGCAGTACTTC. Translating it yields CASSPRDRGNYEQYF. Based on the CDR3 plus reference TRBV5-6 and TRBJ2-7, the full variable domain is DAGVTQSPTHLIKTRGQQVTLRCSPKSGHDTVSWYQQALGQGPQFIFQYYEEEERQRGNFPDRFSGHQFPNYSSELNVNALLLGDSALYLCASSPRDRGNYEQYFGPGTRLTVT.

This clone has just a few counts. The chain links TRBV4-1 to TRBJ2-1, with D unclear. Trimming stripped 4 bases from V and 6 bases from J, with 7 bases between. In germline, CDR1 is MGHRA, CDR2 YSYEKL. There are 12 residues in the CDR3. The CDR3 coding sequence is TGCGCCAGCAGCCCCCAGACCAATGAGCAGTTCTTC. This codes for CASSPQTNEQFF.

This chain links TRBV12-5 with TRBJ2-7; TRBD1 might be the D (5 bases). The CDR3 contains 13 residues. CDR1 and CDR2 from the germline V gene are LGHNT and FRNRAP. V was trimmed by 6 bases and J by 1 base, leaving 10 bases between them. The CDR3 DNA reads TGTGCTAGTGGCCAGACAGAATCCTACGAGCAGTACTTC. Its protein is CASGQTESYEQYF.

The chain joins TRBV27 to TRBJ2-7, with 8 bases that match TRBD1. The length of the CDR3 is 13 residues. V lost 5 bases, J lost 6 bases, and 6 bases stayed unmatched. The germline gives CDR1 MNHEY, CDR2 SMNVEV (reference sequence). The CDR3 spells CASSRTGPSEQYF. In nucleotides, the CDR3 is TGTGCCAGCAGTAGGACAGGGCCCTCCGAGCAGTACTTC.